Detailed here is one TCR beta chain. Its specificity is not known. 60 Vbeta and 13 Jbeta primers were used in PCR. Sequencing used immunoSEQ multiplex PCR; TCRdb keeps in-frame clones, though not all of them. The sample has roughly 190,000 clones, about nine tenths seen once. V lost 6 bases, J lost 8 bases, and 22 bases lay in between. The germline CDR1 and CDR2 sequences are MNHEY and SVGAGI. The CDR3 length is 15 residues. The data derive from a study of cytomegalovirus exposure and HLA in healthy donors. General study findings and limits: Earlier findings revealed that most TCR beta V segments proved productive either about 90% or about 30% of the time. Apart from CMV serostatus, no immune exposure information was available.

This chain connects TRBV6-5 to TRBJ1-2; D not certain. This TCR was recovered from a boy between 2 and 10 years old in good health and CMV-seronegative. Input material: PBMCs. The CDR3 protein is CASRPRGSASEGYTF. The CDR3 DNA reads TGTGCCAGCAGACCCAGAGGGTCGGCGTCGGAGGGCTACACCTTC.